This record concerns one T cell receptor (beta chain) sequence. Antigen unknown. These data come from a study of T cell responses to AZD1222 COVID-19 vaccine. Whole-study results and caveats: Clonal diversity may have been underestimated in mostly white British donors. Spike-specific TCR repertoires showed rising breadth and depth after two AZD1222 doses. In the spike-specific TCR repertoire, nearly half reportedly target unmutated variant regions. Seropositive status at baseline applied to only a handful of AZD1222 recipients.

This CDR3 is 17 amino acids long. From germline, CDR1 is SGDLS and CDR2 YYNGEE. V dropped 0 bases and J dropped 5; count of bases not matched to a gene: 9. Using immunoSEQ multiplex PCR, the repertoire was profiled, and TCRdb retains in-frame clones only, with some absent. The data show about 140,000 clones, about 93% seen once. This receptor was identified in an adult who received the AZD1222 COVID-19 vaccine. Specimen: peripheral blood, collected 28 days after the second AZD1222 dose. The V call is TRBV9, the J call TRBJ2-2; 8 bases align to TRBD1. Written as DNA, the CDR3 is TGTGCCAGCAGCGTAGAGGCAGGGGGCAGATGGACCGGGGAGCTGTTTTTT. It is translated as CASSVEAGGRWTGELFF.